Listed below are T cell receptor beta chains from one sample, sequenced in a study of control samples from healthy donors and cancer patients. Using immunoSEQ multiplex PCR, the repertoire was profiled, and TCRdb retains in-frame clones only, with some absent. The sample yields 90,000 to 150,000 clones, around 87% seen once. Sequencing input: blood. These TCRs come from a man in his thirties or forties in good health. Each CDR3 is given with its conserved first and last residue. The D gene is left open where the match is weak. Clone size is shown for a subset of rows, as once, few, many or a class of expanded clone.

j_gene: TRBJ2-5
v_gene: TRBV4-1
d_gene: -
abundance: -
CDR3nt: TGCGCCAGCAGGTCGAACCAAGAGACCCAGTACTTC
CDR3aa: CASRSNQETQYF

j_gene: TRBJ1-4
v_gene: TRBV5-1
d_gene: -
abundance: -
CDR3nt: TGCGCCAGCAGCTTCAGGGAGGCAACTAATGAAAAACTGTTTTTT
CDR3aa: CASSFREATNEKLFF

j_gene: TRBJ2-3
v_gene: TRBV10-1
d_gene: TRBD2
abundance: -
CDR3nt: TGCGCCAGCAGTGAGCCGACTAGCGGGGGGGCCCGGGCAAATACGCAGTATTTT
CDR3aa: CASSEPTSGGARANTQYF

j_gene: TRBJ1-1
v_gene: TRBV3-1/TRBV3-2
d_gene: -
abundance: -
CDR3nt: TGTGCCAGCAGCCAATCAGGGTTGAACACTGAAGCTTTCTTT
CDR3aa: CASSQSGLNTEAFF

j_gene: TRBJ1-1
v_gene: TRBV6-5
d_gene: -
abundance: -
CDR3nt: TGTGCCAGCTCCAGGGGAAGGGGCACTGAAGCTTTCTTT
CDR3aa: CASSRGRGTEAFF

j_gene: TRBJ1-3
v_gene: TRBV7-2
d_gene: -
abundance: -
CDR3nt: TGTGCCAGCAGCTCCACCTCGGGGCGCCGCTCTGGAAACACCATATATTTT
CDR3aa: CASSSTSGRRSGNTIYF

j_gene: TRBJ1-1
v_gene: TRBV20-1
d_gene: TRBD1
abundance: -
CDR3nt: TGCAGTGCTGGTGGACAGGGCGACGCTGAAGCTTTCTTT
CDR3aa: CSAGGQGDAEAFF

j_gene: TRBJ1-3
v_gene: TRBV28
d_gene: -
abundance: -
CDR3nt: TGTGCCAGCAGCCCCGGTGGCTCTGGAAACACCATATATTTT
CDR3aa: CASSPGGSGNTIYF

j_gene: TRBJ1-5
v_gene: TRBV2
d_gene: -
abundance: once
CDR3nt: TGTGCCAGCAGTGAAGGGGGTGGACAGCCCCAGCATTTT
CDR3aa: CASSEGGGQPQHF

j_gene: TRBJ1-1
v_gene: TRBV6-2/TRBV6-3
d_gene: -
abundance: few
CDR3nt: TGTGCCAGCAGTTACTCGACGGAAAGGACTGAAGCTTTCTTT
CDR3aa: CASSYSTERTEAFF

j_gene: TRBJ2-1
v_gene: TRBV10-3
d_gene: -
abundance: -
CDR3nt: TGTGCCATCAGCTCCGGGACAATAGACAATGAGCAGTTCTTC
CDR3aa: CAISSGTIDNEQFF

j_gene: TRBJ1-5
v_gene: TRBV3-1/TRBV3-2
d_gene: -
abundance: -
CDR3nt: TGTGCCAGCAGCCGAGCGGACGGACAGCCCCAGCATTTT
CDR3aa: CASSRADGQPQHF

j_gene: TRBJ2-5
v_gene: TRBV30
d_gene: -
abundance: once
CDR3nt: TGTGCCTGGAGTAGGCAAGAGACCCAGTACTTC
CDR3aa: CAWSRQETQYF

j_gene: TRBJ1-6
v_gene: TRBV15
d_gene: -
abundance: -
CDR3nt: TGTGCCACCAGCAGGGAACTCCAGGGGAATTCACCCCTCCACTTT
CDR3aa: CATSRELQGNSPLHF

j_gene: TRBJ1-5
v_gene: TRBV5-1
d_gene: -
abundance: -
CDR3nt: TGCGCCAGCAGCTTCACACCAGGGAGCAATCAGCCCCAGCATTTT
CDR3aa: CASSFTPGSNQPQHF

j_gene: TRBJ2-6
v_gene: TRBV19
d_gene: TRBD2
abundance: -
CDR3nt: TGTGCCAGTAGTCCCTGGACGGGGGGTGATGCGGCCAACGTCCTGACTTTC
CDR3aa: CASSPWTGGDAANVLTF

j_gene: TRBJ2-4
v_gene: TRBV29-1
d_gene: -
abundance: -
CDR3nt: TGCAGCGTTGAGTCTAGAGTAGCCAAAAACATTCAGTACTTC
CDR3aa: CSVESRVAKNIQYF

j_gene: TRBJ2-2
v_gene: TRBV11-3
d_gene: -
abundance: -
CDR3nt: TGTGCCAGCAGCTCAACAGCGACCGGGGAGCTGTTTTTT
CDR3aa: CASSSTATGELFF

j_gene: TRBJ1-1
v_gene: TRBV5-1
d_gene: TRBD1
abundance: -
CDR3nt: TGCGCCAGCAGTCGTGACAGGGTGGAGACTGAAGCTTTCTTT
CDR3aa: CASSRDRVETEAFF

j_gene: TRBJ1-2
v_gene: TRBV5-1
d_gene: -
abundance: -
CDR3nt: TGCGCCAGCAGCTTGGCGACAGGAAACTATGGCTACACCTTC
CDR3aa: CASSLATGNYGYTF

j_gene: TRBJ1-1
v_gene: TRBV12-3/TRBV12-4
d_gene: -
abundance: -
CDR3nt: TGTGCCAGCAGTTTGGGATTGAACACTGAAGCTTTCTTT
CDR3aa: CASSLGLNTEAFF

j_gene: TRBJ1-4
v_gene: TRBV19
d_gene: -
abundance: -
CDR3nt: TGTGCCAGTAGTATAACAGGCGATAATGAAAAACTGTTTTTT
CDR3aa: CASSITGDNEKLFF

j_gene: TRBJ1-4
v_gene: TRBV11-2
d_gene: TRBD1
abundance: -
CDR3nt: TGTGCCAGCAGCTTGGGACAGGGCCCAACTAATGAAAAACTGTTTTTT
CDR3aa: CASSLGQGPTNEKLFF

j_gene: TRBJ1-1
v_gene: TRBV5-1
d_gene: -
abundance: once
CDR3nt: TGCGCCAGCAGCCCCACGGAGGACCGTGAAGCTTTCTTT
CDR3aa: CASSPTEDREAFF

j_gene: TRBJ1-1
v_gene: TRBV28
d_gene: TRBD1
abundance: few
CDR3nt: TGTGCCAGCAGTTTAGGGACAGATATGAACACTGAAGCTTTCTTT
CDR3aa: CASSLGTDMNTEAFF

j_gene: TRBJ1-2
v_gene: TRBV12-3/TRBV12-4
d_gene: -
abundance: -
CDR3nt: TGTGCCAGCAGTTTTGGGGGCTTCGATGGCTACACCTTC
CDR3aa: CASSFGGFDGYTF

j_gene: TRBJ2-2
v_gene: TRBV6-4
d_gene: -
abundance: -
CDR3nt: TGTGCCAGCAGTGAGGATCCCGAGGGGACGGTAAACACCGGGGAGCTGTTTTTT
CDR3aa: CASSEDPEGTVNTGELFF

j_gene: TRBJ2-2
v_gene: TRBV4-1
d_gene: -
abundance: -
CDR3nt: TGCGCCAGCAGCCAAGAGGCATGGACCGGGGAGCTGTTTTTT
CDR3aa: CASSQEAWTGELFF

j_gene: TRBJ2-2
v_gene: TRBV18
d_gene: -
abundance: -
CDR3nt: TGTGCCAGCTCACCACGGGGGCCGAACACCGGGGAGCTGTTTTTT
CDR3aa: CASSPRGPNTGELFF

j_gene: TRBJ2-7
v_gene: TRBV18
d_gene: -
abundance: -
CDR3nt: TGTGCCAGCTCACCAAGTGGGTCCTACGAGCAGTACTTC
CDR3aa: CASSPSGSYEQYF

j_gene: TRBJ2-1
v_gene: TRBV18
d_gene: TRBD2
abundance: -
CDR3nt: TGTGCCAGCTCACTGACTAGCGGGGGGGCCACTGAGCAGTTCTTC
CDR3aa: CASSLTSGGATEQFF

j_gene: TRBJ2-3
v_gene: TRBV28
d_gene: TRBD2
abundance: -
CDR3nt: TGTGCCAGCAGTGGGGGGACTACGAATTTACAGTATTTT
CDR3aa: CASSGGTTNLQYF

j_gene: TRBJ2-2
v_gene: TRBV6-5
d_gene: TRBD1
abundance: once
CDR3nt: TGTGCCAGCACCAAGACAGGGGTTAACGGGGAGCTGTTTTTT
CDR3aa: CASTKTGVNGELFF

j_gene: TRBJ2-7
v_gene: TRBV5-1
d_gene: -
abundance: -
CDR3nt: TGCGCCAGCAGCTTGCGGCAGACGTCCTACGAGCAGTACTTC
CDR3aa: CASSLRQTSYEQYF

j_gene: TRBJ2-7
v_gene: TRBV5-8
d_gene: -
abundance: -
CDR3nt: TGTGCCAGCAGCCCTAGAAGACGTGGCGAGCAGTACTTC
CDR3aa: CASSPRRRGEQYF

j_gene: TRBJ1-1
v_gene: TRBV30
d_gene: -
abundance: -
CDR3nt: TGTGCCTCCAGTGGGGGGGGAGGAAGCACTGAAGCTTTCTTT
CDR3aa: CASSGGGGSTEAFF

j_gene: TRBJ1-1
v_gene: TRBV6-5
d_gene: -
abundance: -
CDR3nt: TGTGCCAGCAGCCTAGGTGGGGCAGCGAACACTGAAGCTTTCTTT
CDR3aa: CASSLGGAANTEAFF

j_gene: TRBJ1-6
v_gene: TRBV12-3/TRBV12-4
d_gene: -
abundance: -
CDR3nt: TGTGCCAGCAGTACAGGGTATTCACCCCTCCACTTT
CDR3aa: CASSTGYSPLHF

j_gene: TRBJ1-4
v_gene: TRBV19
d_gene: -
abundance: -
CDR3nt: TGTGCCAGTAGTATTACCCACGGGGCGGCTAATGAAAAACTGTTTTTT
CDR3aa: CASSITHGAANEKLFF

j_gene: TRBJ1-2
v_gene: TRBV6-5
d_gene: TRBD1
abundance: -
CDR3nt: TGTGCCAGCAGAGCAGACAGGGCCTTCGGGGGCTACACCTTC
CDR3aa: CASRADRAFGGYTF

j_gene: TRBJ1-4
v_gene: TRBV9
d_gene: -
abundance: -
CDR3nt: TGTGCCAGTTCCCCCGGGACCTTGAATGAAAAACTGTTTTTT
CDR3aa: CASSPGTLNEKLFF

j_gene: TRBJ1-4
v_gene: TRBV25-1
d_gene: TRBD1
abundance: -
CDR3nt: TGTGCCAGCTCCCGACAGGGGGCGAGGGAAAAACTGTTTTTT
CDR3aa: CASSRQGAREKLFF

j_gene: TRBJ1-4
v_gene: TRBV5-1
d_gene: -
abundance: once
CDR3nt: TGCGCCAGCAGCTTGAGAACAGATGTCGAAAAACTGTTTTTT
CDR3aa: CASSLRTDVEKLFF

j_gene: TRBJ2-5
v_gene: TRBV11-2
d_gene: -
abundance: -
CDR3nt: TGTGCCAGCAGCATTACCGGGGGGCCCGGGACCCAGTACTTC
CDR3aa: CASSITGGPGTQYF

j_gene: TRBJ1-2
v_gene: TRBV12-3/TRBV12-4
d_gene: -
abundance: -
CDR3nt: TGTGCCACCCGGTGGGCCAAGAGGGGCTACACCTTC
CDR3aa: CATRWAKRGYTF

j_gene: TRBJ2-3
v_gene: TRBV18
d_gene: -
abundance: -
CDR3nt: TGTGCCAGCTGCGGGGGCAGGGAGGATACGCAGTATTTT
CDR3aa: CASCGGREDTQYF

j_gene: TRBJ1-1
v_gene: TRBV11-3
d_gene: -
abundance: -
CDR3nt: TGTGCCAGCAGCCCCCGGGACACTATCACTGAAGCTTTCTTT
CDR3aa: CASSPRDTITEAFF

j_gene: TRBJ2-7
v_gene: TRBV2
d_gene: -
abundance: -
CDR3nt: TGTGCCAGCAGTCTAAGCTACGAGCAGTACTTC
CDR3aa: CASSLSYEQYF